A selection of T cell receptor beta chains follows, all from one sample in a study of blood T cell repertoires in COVID-19. Profiling relied on immunoSEQ multiplex PCR, and the TCRdb table lists in-frame clones only, not all of them. Of about 500,000 clones in the sample, roughly 90% were seen once. The specimen was PBMCs or T cells enriched from blood (not recorded which). The receptors shown here come from a woman in her late teens or twenties who had recovered from COVID-19. Each CDR3 is given with its conserved first and last residue. D genes are given only for firm matches. The size entry is marked missing in some rows and otherwise reads once, few, many or a size class.

v_gene: TRBV5-6
d_gene: TRBD1
j_gene: TRBJ1-2
abundance: NA
CDR3aa: CASTQGQFYGYTF
CDR3nt: TGTGCCAGCACCCAGGGACAGTTCTATGGCTACACCTTC

v_gene: TRBV19
d_gene: NA
j_gene: TRBJ2-4
abundance: NA
CDR3aa: CASGTGLAKNIQYF
CDR3nt: TGTGCCAGTGGAACAGGGCTAGCCAAAAACATTCAGTACTTC

v_gene: TRBV7-8
d_gene: NA
j_gene: TRBJ2-3
abundance: NA
CDR3aa: CASSRPPRDTQYF
CDR3nt: TGTGCCAGCAGCCGACCCCCACGGGATACGCAGTATTTT

v_gene: TRBV2
d_gene: TRBD1
j_gene: TRBJ1-5
abundance: NA
CDR3aa: CASGTDRGNQPQHF
CDR3nt: TGTGCCAGCGGAACGGACAGGGGCAATCAGCCCCAGCATTTT

v_gene: TRBV13
d_gene: NA
j_gene: TRBJ1-1
abundance: NA
CDR3aa: CASSLGLGGGTEAFF
CDR3nt: TGTGCCAGCAGCTTAGGCCTAGGCGGGGGCACTGAAGCTTTCTTT

v_gene: TRBV7-9
d_gene: NA
j_gene: TRBJ1-1
abundance: NA
CDR3aa: CASSFRLAMNTEAFF
CDR3nt: TGTGCCAGCAGCTTCCGATTAGCCATGAACACTGAAGCTTTCTTT

v_gene: TRBV4-1
d_gene: TRBD1
j_gene: TRBJ2-2
abundance: NA
CDR3aa: CASSQGDRSTGELFF
CDR3nt: TGCGCCAGCAGCCAAGGGGACAGGAGCACCGGGGAGCTGTTTTTT

v_gene: TRBV10-1
d_gene: NA
j_gene: TRBJ1-6
abundance: NA
CDR3aa: CASSDIDRSNSPLHF
CDR3nt: TGCGCCAGCAGTGACATAGACAGGTCCAATTCACCCCTCCACTTT

v_gene: TRBV10-2
d_gene: NA
j_gene: TRBJ2-2
abundance: once
CDR3aa: CASMGQANTGELFF
CDR3nt: TGCGCCAGCATGGGTCAGGCGAACACCGGGGAGCTGTTTTTT

v_gene: TRBV18
d_gene: NA
j_gene: TRBJ2-5
abundance: NA
CDR3aa: CASSSTQETQYF
CDR3nt: TGTGCCAGCTCATCGACTCAAGAGACCCAGTACTTC

v_gene: TRBV7-8
d_gene: TRBD1
j_gene: TRBJ2-7
abundance: NA
CDR3aa: CASSLYDRASSYEQYF
CDR3nt: TGTGCCAGCAGCTTGTATGACAGGGCCAGCTCCTACGAGCAGTACTTC

v_gene: TRBV3-1/TRBV3-2
d_gene: NA
j_gene: TRBJ2-5
abundance: NA
CDR3aa: CASSQLQETQYF
CDR3nt: TGTGCCAGCAGCCAGTTACAAGAGACCCAGTACTTC

v_gene: TRBV27
d_gene: NA
j_gene: TRBJ2-5
abundance: NA
CDR3aa: CASSPSAGRREETQYF
CDR3nt: TGTGCCAGCAGTCCCTCGGCAGGGAGGAGGGAAGAGACCCAGTACTTC

v_gene: TRBV18
d_gene: NA
j_gene: TRBJ2-3
abundance: NA
CDR3aa: CASLGFQGTDTQYF
CDR3nt: TGTGCCAGCCTCGGCTTTCAGGGCACAGATACGCAGTATTTT

v_gene: TRBV6-5
d_gene: TRBD1
j_gene: TRBJ1-6
abundance: NA
CDR3aa: CASSLAGTGGNSPLHF
CDR3nt: TGTGCCAGCAGTTTAGCCGGGACAGGCGGGAATTCACCCCTCCACTTT

v_gene: TRBV30
d_gene: NA
j_gene: TRBJ2-7
abundance: NA
CDR3aa: CAWSVKGVGEQYF
CDR3nt: TGTGCCTGGAGTGTTAAAGGGGTGGGGGAGCAGTACTTC

v_gene: TRBV28
d_gene: NA
j_gene: TRBJ1-6
abundance: NA
CDR3aa: CASSPPQTVNSPLHF
CDR3nt: TGTGCCAGCAGCCCCCCGCAGACAGTTAATTCACCCCTCCACTTT

v_gene: TRBV5-1
d_gene: NA
j_gene: TRBJ1-2
abundance: NA
CDR3aa: CASSLAGAAGGYTF
CDR3nt: TGCGCCAGCAGCTTGGCTGGCGCGGCGGGTGGCTACACCTTC

v_gene: TRBV6-1
d_gene: NA
j_gene: TRBJ2-1
abundance: NA
CDR3aa: CASSEWRGGTGEQFF
CDR3nt: TGTGCCAGCAGTGAGTGGAGGGGAGGCACGGGGGAGCAGTTCTTC

v_gene: TRBV24-1
d_gene: NA
j_gene: TRBJ2-3
abundance: NA
CDR3aa: CATSEPRTDTQYF
CDR3nt: TGTGCCACCAGTGAGCCTAGAACAGATACGCAGTATTTT

v_gene: TRBV28
d_gene: NA
j_gene: TRBJ1-5
abundance: NA
CDR3aa: CASLHGTHSNQPQHF
CDR3nt: TGTGCCAGCTTGCATGGGACACATAGCAATCAGCCCCAGCATTTT

v_gene: TRBV5-1
d_gene: NA
j_gene: TRBJ1-1
abundance: NA
CDR3aa: CASSPPTRVNTEAFF
CDR3nt: TGCGCCAGCAGCCCCCCTACGAGGGTGAACACTGAAGCTTTCTTT

v_gene: TRBV6-4
d_gene: TRBD2
j_gene: TRBJ2-3
abundance: once
CDR3aa: CASSPGLVGTDTQYF
CDR3nt: TGTGCCAGCAGTCCGGGACTAGTCGGTACAGATACGCAGTATTTT

v_gene: TRBV29-1
d_gene: NA
j_gene: TRBJ2-3
abundance: NA
CDR3aa: CSVRRDYASGTDTQYF
CDR3nt: TGCAGCGTTAGGAGGGATTACGCTAGCGGCACAGATACGCAGTATTTT

v_gene: TRBV6-4
d_gene: TRBD2
j_gene: TRBJ2-3
abundance: NA
CDR3aa: CASRTSGTDTQYF
CDR3nt: TGTGCCAGTCGGACTAGCGGCACAGATACGCAGTATTTT

v_gene: TRBV5-1
d_gene: NA
j_gene: TRBJ1-1
abundance: NA
CDR3aa: CASLSGGADTEAFF
CDR3nt: TGCGCCAGCCTTTCCGGGGGGGCGGACACTGAAGCTTTCTTT

v_gene: TRBV11-2
d_gene: NA
j_gene: TRBJ2-7
abundance: NA
CDR3aa: CASSLVGGLITEQYF
CDR3nt: TGTGCCAGCAGCCTAGTGGGGGGGCTAATCACCGAGCAGTACTTC

v_gene: TRBV6-6
d_gene: TRBD1
j_gene: TRBJ2-3
abundance: NA
CDR3aa: CATTTGSVGTDTQYF
CDR3nt: TGTGCCACCACGACAGGGTCGGTGGGCACAGATACGCAGTATTTT

v_gene: TRBV7-2
d_gene: NA
j_gene: TRBJ1-1
abundance: NA
CDR3aa: CASILGGRNTEAFF
CDR3nt: TGTGCCAGCATTCTAGGGGGTAGGAACACTGAAGCTTTCTTT

v_gene: TRBV3-1/TRBV3-2
d_gene: NA
j_gene: TRBJ1-5
abundance: NA
CDR3aa: CASSQDGTAGNQPQHF
CDR3nt: TGTGCCAGCAGCCAAGATGGGACTGCGGGCAATCAGCCCCAGCATTTT

v_gene: TRBV2
d_gene: TRBD1
j_gene: TRBJ2-5
abundance: NA
CDR3aa: CASSYRTGGETQYF
CDR3nt: TGTGCCAGCAGTTATAGGACAGGCGGAGAGACCCAGTACTTC

v_gene: TRBV5-1
d_gene: TRBD1
j_gene: TRBJ1-1
abundance: NA
CDR3aa: CASSSGTGYGEAFF
CDR3nt: TGCGCCAGCAGCTCCGGGACAGGGTATGGTGAGGCTTTCTTT

v_gene: TRBV27
d_gene: TRBD1
j_gene: TRBJ2-7
abundance: NA
CDR3aa: CASGPDRAYEQYF
CDR3nt: TGTGCCAGCGGCCCCGACAGGGCCTACGAGCAGTACTTC

v_gene: TRBV12-3/TRBV12-4
d_gene: NA
j_gene: TRBJ2-1
abundance: NA
CDR3aa: CASSFGGLDEQFF
CDR3nt: TGTGCCAGCAGTTTCGGGGGGCTGGATGAGCAGTTCTTC

v_gene: TRBV19
d_gene: TRBD1
j_gene: TRBJ2-4
abundance: NA
CDR3aa: CASSSGTGNIQYF
CDR3nt: TGTGCCAGTAGTTCCGGGACAGGGAACATTCAGTACTTC

v_gene: TRBV5-1
d_gene: NA
j_gene: TRBJ1-3
abundance: NA
CDR3aa: CASSLAFLSSDTIYF
CDR3nt: TGCGCCAGCAGCTTGGCCTTCTTAAGTTCGGACACCATATATTTT

v_gene: TRBV3-1/TRBV3-2
d_gene: NA
j_gene: TRBJ1-6
abundance: NA
CDR3aa: CASSPTRNNSPLHF
CDR3nt: TGTGCCAGCAGCCCTACTAGAAATAATTCACCCCTCCACTTT

v_gene: TRBV7-9
d_gene: TRBD1
j_gene: TRBJ1-5
abundance: NA
CDR3aa: CASSPGQGEQPQHF
CDR3nt: TGTGCCAGCAGCCCGGGACAGGGCGAACAGCCCCAGCATTTT

v_gene: TRBV19
d_gene: TRBD1
j_gene: TRBJ1-2
abundance: few
CDR3aa: CASSKGTEQAGYTF
CDR3nt: TGTGCCAGTAGTAAGGGGACAGAGCAGGCTGGCTACACCTTC

v_gene: TRBV12-3/TRBV12-4
d_gene: NA
j_gene: TRBJ1-4
abundance: NA
CDR3aa: CASRDSLNEKLFF
CDR3nt: TGTGCCAGCAGGGACAGTCTTAATGAAAAACTGTTTTTT

v_gene: TRBV20-1
d_gene: NA
j_gene: TRBJ1-5
abundance: NA
CDR3aa: CSALQGQPQHF
CDR3nt: TGCAGTGCTTTACAGGGTCAGCCCCAGCATTTT

v_gene: TRBV29-1
d_gene: NA
j_gene: TRBJ1-1
abundance: NA
CDR3aa: CSVLGAVNTEAFF
CDR3nt: TGCAGCGTCCTGGGGGCAGTGAACACTGAAGCTTTCTTT

v_gene: TRBV4-1
d_gene: TRBD1
j_gene: TRBJ1-1
abundance: NA
CDR3aa: CASSPYPAGQQNTEAFF
CDR3nt: TGCGCCAGCAGCCCATATCCCGCGGGACAGCAGAACACTGAAGCTTTCTTT

v_gene: TRBV5-1
d_gene: TRBD2
j_gene: TRBJ2-3
abundance: NA
CDR3aa: CASRGLAGQYTQYF
CDR3nt: TGCGCCAGCAGGGGGCTAGCGGGGCAGTATACGCAGTATTTT

v_gene: TRBV3-1/TRBV3-2
d_gene: TRBD2
j_gene: TRBJ2-3
abundance: NA
CDR3aa: CASSPQKRGYTDTQYF
CDR3nt: TGTGCCAGCAGCCCCCAAAAGCGGGGGTACACAGATACGCAGTATTTT

v_gene: TRBV9
d_gene: TRBD1
j_gene: TRBJ2-7
abundance: NA
CDR3aa: CASSADPGQGVHEQYF
CDR3nt: TGTGCCAGCAGCGCTGATCCGGGACAGGGGGTCCACGAGCAGTACTTC

v_gene: TRBV21-1
d_gene: NA
j_gene: TRBJ2-7
abundance: NA
CDR3aa: CASMRGRPKRREQYF
CDR3nt: TGTGCCAGCATGCGGGGCCGCCCGAAGAGACGGGAGCAGTACTTC

v_gene: TRBV9
d_gene: TRBD2
j_gene: TRBJ2-1
abundance: NA
CDR3aa: CASSASSGGIYNEQFF
CDR3nt: TGTGCCAGCAGCGCCTCTAGCGGGGGGATCTACAATGAGCAGTTCTTC

v_gene: TRBV5-1
d_gene: NA
j_gene: TRBJ1-1
abundance: few
CDR3aa: CASRQDLYTEAFF
CDR3nt: TGCGCCAGCAGACAGGACCTTTACACTGAAGCTTTCTTT

v_gene: TRBV7-9
d_gene: TRBD2
j_gene: TRBJ2-5
abundance: NA
CDR3aa: CASSLAAGTRETQYF
CDR3nt: TGTGCCAGCAGCTTAGCGGCGGGGACTAGGGAGACCCAGTACTTC

v_gene: TRBV6-6
d_gene: NA
j_gene: TRBJ2-3
abundance: NA
CDR3aa: CASSYPTGTDTQYF
CDR3nt: TGTGCCAGCAGTTACCCTACAGGGACAGATACGCAGTATTTT

v_gene: TRBV4-1
d_gene: TRBD2
j_gene: TRBJ2-1
abundance: NA
CDR3aa: CASSQEEAGGYNEQFF
CDR3nt: TGCGCCAGCAGCCAAGAGGAAGCGGGGGGGTACAATGAGCAGTTCTTC

v_gene: TRBV28
d_gene: NA
j_gene: TRBJ1-4
abundance: NA
CDR3aa: CASLDHAGGNEKLFF
CDR3nt: TGTGCCAGCCTAGACCATGCGGGGGGAAATGAAAAACTGTTTTTT